The rows below give T cell receptor beta chains drawn from one sample of a study of PD-1 blockade in classical Hodgkin lymphoma. Assay used: immunoSEQ multiplex PCR; TCRdb lists only in-frame clones, some missing. This sample has about 46,000 clones, with roughly 80% found just once. The specimen comprised peripheral blood mononuclear cells (PBMCs), sampled before the second cycle of nivolumab. Source of these receptors: a human donor with classical Hodgkin lymphoma. Both conserved end residues are part of each CDR3. The order of the fields is clone size, J gene, V gene, D gene, CDR3 protein, CDR3 DNA. A D gene is named only where the DNA matches it firmly. The listing skips clone size in some rows; elsewhere it reads once, few, many or a size class.

size: .
J: TRBJ1-2
V: TRBV5-1
D: TRBD1
CDR3: CASSVTGTGGYGYTF
DNA: TGCGCCAGCAGCGTGACCGGGACAGGGGGATATGGCTACACCTTC

size: .
J: TRBJ2-7
V: TRBV5-4
D: TRBD1
CDR3: CASSQLGQGGYF
DNA: TGTGCCAGCAGCCAATTGGGACAGGGGGGATACTTC

size: .
J: TRBJ2-7
V: TRBV6-1
D: TRBD1
CDR3: CASAVLDRGIYEQYF
DNA: TGTGCCAGCGCTGTCTTGGACAGGGGGATCTACGAGCAGTACTTC

size: .
J: TRBJ1-2
V: TRBV19
D: .
CDR3: CAMEGDYGYTF
DNA: TGTGCCATGGAGGGGGACTATGGCTACACCTTC

size: once
J: TRBJ1-4
V: TRBV18
D: TRBD1
CDR3: CASSPYTGTAIHNEKLFF
DNA: TGTGCCAGCTCACCCTACACCGGGACAGCAATACATAATGAAAAACTGTTTTTT

size: .
J: TRBJ2-7
V: TRBV9
D: .
CDR3: CASSPREGRGKDEQYF
DNA: TGTGCCAGCAGCCCCCGCGAGGGGAGAGGGAAGGACGAGCAGTACTTC

size: .
J: TRBJ1-3
V: TRBV5-4
D: .
CDR3: CASTSVTSGNTIYF
DNA: TGTGCCAGCACCTCTGTAACCTCTGGAAACACCATATATTTT

size: .
J: TRBJ2-2
V: TRBV4-3
D: TRBD2
CDR3: CASSQEFLGGGASGELFF
DNA: TGCGCCAGCAGCCAAGAATTTCTGGGCGGGGGGGCGTCCGGGGAGCTGTTTTTT

size: .
J: TRBJ1-1
V: TRBV30
D: .
CDR3: CASILNTEAFF
DNA: TGTGCCTCCATATTGAACACTGAAGCTTTCTTT

size: .
J: TRBJ2-6
V: TRBV5-4
D: .
CDR3: CASSPPGSGANVLTF
DNA: TGTGCCAGCAGCCCCCCCGGCTCTGGGGCCAACGTCCTGACTTTC

size: .
J: TRBJ1-4
V: TRBV2
D: .
CDR3: CASSVSGLLNEKLFF
DNA: TGTGCCAGCAGTGTTTCGGGACTCTTGAATGAAAAACTGTTTTTT

size: .
J: TRBJ2-1
V: TRBV11-3
D: TRBD2
CDR3: CASSPPSSGSSYNEQFF
DNA: TGTGCCAGCAGCCCGCCGTCTAGCGGGAGTTCCTACAATGAGCAGTTCTTC

size: .
J: TRBJ2-1
V: TRBV7-9
D: .
CDR3: CASSLALGNEQFF
DNA: TGTGCCAGCAGCTTAGCGCTAGGAAATGAGCAGTTCTTC

size: few
J: TRBJ1-1
V: TRBV7-9
D: .
CDR3: CASSPRGGLGTEAFF
DNA: TGTGCCAGCAGCCCCCGGGGAGGGTTAGGCACTGAAGCTTTCTTT

size: .
J: TRBJ2-1
V: TRBV29-1
D: .
CDR3: CSVLRSRDEQFF
DNA: TGCAGCGTCCTTAGGTCACGGGATGAGCAGTTCTTC

size: few
J: TRBJ1-3
V: TRBV28
D: TRBD1
CDR3: CASRRPPQGYAGNTIYF
DNA: TGTGCCAGCAGGCGGCCCCCACAGGGGTATGCTGGAAACACCATATATTTT

size: once
J: TRBJ1-1
V: TRBV6-5
D: .
CDR3: CASSDRMNTEAFF
DNA: TGTGCCAGCAGTGACAGAATGAACACTGAAGCTTTCTTT

size: .
J: TRBJ2-1
V: TRBV9
D: .
CDR3: CASSVESHNEQFF
DNA: TGTGCCAGCAGCGTAGAGAGTCACAATGAGCAGTTCTTC